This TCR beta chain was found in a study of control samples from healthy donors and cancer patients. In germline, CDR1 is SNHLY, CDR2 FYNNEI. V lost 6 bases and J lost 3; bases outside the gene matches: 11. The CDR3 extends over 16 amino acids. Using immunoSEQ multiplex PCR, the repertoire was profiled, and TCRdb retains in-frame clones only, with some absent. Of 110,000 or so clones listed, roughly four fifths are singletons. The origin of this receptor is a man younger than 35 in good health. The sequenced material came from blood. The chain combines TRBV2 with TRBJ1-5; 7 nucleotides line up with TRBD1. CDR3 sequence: CASRTRGTDYNQPQHF. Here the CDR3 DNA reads TGTGCCAGCAGGACAAGAGGGACAGATTACAATCAGCCCCAGCATTTT.